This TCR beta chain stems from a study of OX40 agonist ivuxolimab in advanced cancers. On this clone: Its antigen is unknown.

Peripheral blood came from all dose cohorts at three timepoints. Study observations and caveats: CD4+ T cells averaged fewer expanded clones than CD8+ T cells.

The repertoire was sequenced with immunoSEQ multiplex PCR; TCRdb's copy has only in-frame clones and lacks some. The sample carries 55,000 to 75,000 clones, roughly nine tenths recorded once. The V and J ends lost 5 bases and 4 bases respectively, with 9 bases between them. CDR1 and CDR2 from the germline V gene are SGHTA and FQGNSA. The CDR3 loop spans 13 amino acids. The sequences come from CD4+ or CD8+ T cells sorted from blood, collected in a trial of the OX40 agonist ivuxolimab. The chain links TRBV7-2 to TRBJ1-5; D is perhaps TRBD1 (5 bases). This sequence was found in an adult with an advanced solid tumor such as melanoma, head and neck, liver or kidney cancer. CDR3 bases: TGTGCCAGCAGCATACAGGTTAATCAGCCCCAGCATTTT. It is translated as CASSIQVNQPQHF. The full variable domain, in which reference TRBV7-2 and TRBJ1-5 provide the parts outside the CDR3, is GAGVSQSPSNKVTEKGKDVELRCDPISGHTALYWYRQSLGQGLEFLIYFQGNSAPDKSGLPSDRFSAERTGGSVSTLTIQRTQQEDSAVYLCASSIQVNQPQHFGDGTRLSIL.